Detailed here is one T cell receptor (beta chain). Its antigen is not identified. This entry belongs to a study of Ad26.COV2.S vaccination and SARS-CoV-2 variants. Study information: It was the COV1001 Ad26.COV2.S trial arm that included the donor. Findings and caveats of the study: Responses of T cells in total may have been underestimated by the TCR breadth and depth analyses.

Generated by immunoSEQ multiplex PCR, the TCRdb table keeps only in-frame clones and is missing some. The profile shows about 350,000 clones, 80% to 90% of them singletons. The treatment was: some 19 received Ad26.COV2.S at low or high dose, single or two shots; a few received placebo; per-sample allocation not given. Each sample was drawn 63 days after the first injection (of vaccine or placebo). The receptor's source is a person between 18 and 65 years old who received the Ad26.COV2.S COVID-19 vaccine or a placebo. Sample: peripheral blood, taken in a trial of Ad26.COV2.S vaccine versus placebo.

The CDR3 is CSVEPGMNTEAFF. In DNA form, the CDR3 reads TGCAGCGTTGAACCAGGGATGAACACTGAAGCTTTCTTT. The V gene is TRBV29-1, the J gene TRBJ1-1; weak D call: TRBD1 (5 bases). The CDR3 totals 13 residues. CDR1 and CDR2 (germline): SQVTM, ANQGSEA. The germline V and J ends were trimmed by 2 bases and 0 bases, with 7 bases remaining between them.